The 26 T cell receptor beta chains in this list originate from one sample, sequenced in a study of cytomegalovirus exposure and HLA in healthy donors. 60 Vbeta and 13 Jbeta primers were used in PCR. The protocol was immunoSEQ multiplex PCR, while the TCRdb copy is restricted to in-frame clones and leaves out a portion. The data contain 150,000 to 200,000 clones, roughly 80% of them singletons. The sample comprised PBMCs. These TCRs come from a man between 50 and 59 years old in good health and CMV-seronegative.

The rearrangement links TRBV11-2 to TRBJ2-3; a possible D gene is TRBD1 (8 bases). CDR1 SGHAT and CDR2 FQNNGV come from the germline V gene. The V end was cut by 3 bases, the J end by 2 bases, with 12 bases between. The CDR3 covers 15 residues. The chain's CDR3 is CASSFTGGDTDTQYF. The CDR3 coding sequence is TGTGCCAGCAGCTTTACAGGGGGGGACACAGATACGCAGTATTTT.

V is TRBV6-5 and J is TRBJ2-2, with D perhaps matching TRBD2 (6 bases). Germline V gene lookup returns CDR1 MNHEY and CDR2 SVGAGI. The CDR3 is made up of 13 amino acids. Trimming took 6 bases from V and 5 from J, leaving 10 bases between them. In DNA form, the CDR3 reads TGTGCCAGCAGCCGACTAGGTACCGGGGAGCTGTTTTTT. It encodes CASSRLGTGELFF.

This chain links TRBV10-3 with TRBJ2-4, with 10 bases aligning to TRBD1. V shed 6 bases, J shed 9 bases, and the junction held 11 bases outside the gene matches. The CDR3 extends over 15 amino acids. Germline V lookup: CDR1 ENHRY, CDR2 SYGVKD. CDR3 sequence reads: CAISGDRGDLGIQYF. CDR3 nucleotide sequence: TGTGCCATCAGCGGGGACAGGGGCGACCTCGGCATTCAGTACTTC.

The V and J genes are TRBV28 and TRBJ2-5; a possible D gene is TRBD1 (6 bases). The DNA matches TRBJ2-7 better at its end, which makes the J call doubtful. The CDR3 sequence is 15 residues long. Germline lookup yields CDR1 MDHEN and CDR2 SYDVKM. The DNA of the CDR3 is TGTGCCAGCAGTCCCGGGGACACGAGCTCCTACGAGCAGTACTTC. This translates into CASSPGDTSSYEQYF.

The V and J genes are TRBV7-9 and TRBJ1-2; D ambiguous. The CDR3 spans 15 residues. V was cut by 5 bases and J by 4 bases, with 17 bases left in between. Per germline, CDR1 SEHNR and CDR2 FQNEAQ (reference sequence). In DNA, the CDR3 is TGTGCCAGCAGCCCTAGTGAGACCCCCGGCTATGGCTACACCTTC. Protein: CASSPSETPGYGYTF.

The chain recombines TRBV6-5 with TRBJ1-1; no firm D call. Germline CDR1 and CDR2: MNHEY and SVGAGI. Trimming took off 5 bases at V and 4 bases at J, with 14 bases between the two ends. CDR3 length: 14 amino acids. The CDR3 region has the DNA TGTGCCAGCAGTGCTCACCAAAGGAGCACTGAAGCTTTCTTT. This codes for CASSAHQRSTEAFF.

This clone was found a few times. The chain joins TRBV7-3 to TRBJ2-1, with 7 bases matching TRBD1. This CDR3 has 15 amino acids. Trimming at V came to 0 bases and at J to 6 bases, leaving 5 bases not matched to a gene. Per the germline V gene, CDR1 is SGHTA and CDR2 is FQGTGA. The CDR3 region has the DNA TGTGCCAGCAGCTTAACAGGGGGCACGTTCAATGAGCAGTTCTTC. Translating it yields CASSLTGGTFNEQFF.

The chain is built from TRBV5-1 and TRBJ1-2; 9 positions agree with TRBD1. Germline V gene data show CDR1 as SGHRS and CDR2 as YFSETQ. The junction had 12 bases not matched to a gene; V was cut back by 4 bases and J by 8 bases. The CDR3 is 15 amino acids. The CDR3 coding sequence is TGCGCCAGCAGCCAGGGGGACAGGGTGATGAAGGGCTACACCTTC. This codes for CASSQGDRVMKGYTF.

This chain uses TRBV13 with TRBJ1-2, with D hard to call. With 5 bases removed from V and 3 bases from J, the gap between germline ends came to 13 bases. CDR1 is PRHDT, CDR2 FYEKMQ, per germline (reference sequence). The CDR3 sequence is 14 residues long. The CDR3, as DNA: TGTGCCAGCAGCCAGCGGCAGAGTGACTATGGCTACACCTTC. Amino acid sequence: CASSQRQSDYGYTF.

The gene calls are TRBV19 and TRBJ2-3, with 7 bases lining up with TRBD2. This CDR3 region has 16 residues. Unmatched junction bases numbered 5, after V lost 2 bases and J lost 0 bases. Germline-derived CDR1 and CDR2 are LNHDA and SQIVND (reference sequence). The CDR3 DNA reads TGTGCCAGTAGTATAAGGGGACTAACTAGCACAGATACGCAGTATTTT. Protein product: CASSIRGLTSTDTQYF.

This clone came up a few times. The chain links TRBV19 to TRBJ2-4, with D unresolved. Trimming pared 4 bases from V and 2 bases from J, leaving 12 bases between. The CDR3 contains 15 residues. CDR1 and CDR2 (germline): LNHDA, SQIVND (reference sequence). DNA for the CDR3: TGTGCCAGTAGTAGGCACACCGATCCCAAAAACATTCAGTACTTC. As protein: CASSRHTDPKNIQYF.

The chain uses TRBV9 and TRBJ1-2, with TRBD1 identical over 8 bases. CDR1 and CDR2 (germline): SGDLS, YYNGEE. The trim removed 3 bases at V and 7 bases at J, leaving 5 bases unmatched. This CDR3 is 13 amino acids long. In nucleotides, the CDR3 is TGTGCCAGCAGCGGCGGACAGGGTGGTGGCTACACCTTC. It is translated as CASSGGQGGGYTF.

V gene TRBV13 combines with J gene TRBJ2-5; D may be TRBD2 (7 bases). The V and J ends lost 1 base and 4 bases respectively, with 19 bases between them. The CDR3 totals 17 residues. Germline V gives CDR1 PRHDT, CDR2 FYEKMQ (reference sequence). CDR3: CASSLEGGTLRGETQYF. CDR3 sequence (DNA): TGTGCCAGCAGCTTAGAGGGGGGGACCCTGAGAGGAGAGACCCAGTACTTC.

The V gene is TRBV10-3, the J gene TRBJ1-4, with a weak D call TRBD1 (6 bases). Between the trimmed V and J ends, which lost 6 bases and 6 bases, there was a span of 14 bases. The CDR3 contains 14 residues. Germline V lookup: CDR1 ENHRY, CDR2 SYGVKD. The CDR3 nucleotides read TGTGCCATCAGCCAACAGGGATGGGATGAAAAACTGTTTTTT. Encoded protein: CAISQQGWDEKLFF.

V is TRBV19 and J is TRBJ2-1, with 7 bases aligning to TRBD1. V shed 1 base, J shed 7 bases, and the junction held 4 bases outside the gene matches. From germline, CDR1 is LNHDA and CDR2 SQIVND (reference sequence). The CDR3 runs to 14 residues. CDR3 in amino acids: CASSIVTGVNEQFF. The CDR3 DNA sequence: TGTGCCAGTAGTATAGTTACAGGGGTTAATGAGCAGTTCTTC.

This clone was found a few times. The chain recombines TRBV4-1 with TRBJ2-5, with TRBD1 matching 8 bases. The CDR3 has 15 residues. Germline V gene data show CDR1 as MGHRA and CDR2 as YSYEKL. V trimming: 0 bases; J trimming: 5 bases; junction bases outside the gene matches: 5. The CDR3 spells CASSQEDRVYETQYF. The CDR3 DNA sequence: TGCGCCAGCAGCCAAGAGGACAGGGTTTATGAGACCCAGTACTTC.

This chain uses TRBV19 with TRBJ2-7, with TRBD2 as a possible D gene (6 bases). The CDR3 is 13 residues long. V was trimmed by 4 bases and J by 10 bases, leaving 17 bases between them. Germline lookup yields CDR1 LNHDA and CDR2 SQIVND (reference sequence). The CDR3 here is CASSNEWRGLQYF. Written as DNA, the CDR3 is TGTGCCAGTAGTAACGAATGGAGGGGCCTCCAGTACTTC. The full variable domain, rest sourced from reference TRBV19 and TRBJ2-7, is DGGITQSPKYLFRKEGQNVTLSCEQNLNHDAMYWYRQDPGQGLRLIYYSQIVNDFQKGDIAEGYSVSREKKESFPLTVTSAQKNPTAFYLCASSNEWRGLQYFGPGTRLTVT.

The chain has TRBV7-3 and TRBJ2-6; D might be TRBD2 (6 bases). This CDR3 is 16 amino acids long. Germline lookup yields CDR1 SGHTA and CDR2 FQGTGA. The V and J ends lost 4 bases and 0 bases respectively, with 10 bases between them. The CDR3 loop reads CASSSGGTSGANVLTF. The CDR3 DNA follows: TGTGCCAGCAGCTCCGGGGGTACCTCTGGGGCCAACGTCCTGACTTTC. Variable domain in full (rest from reference TRBV7-3 and TRBJ2-6): GAGVSQTPSNKVTEKGKYVELRCDPISGHTALYWYRQSLGQGPEFLIYFQGTGAADDSGLPNDRFFAVRPEGSVSTLKIQRTERGDSAVYLCASSSGGTSGANVLTFGAGSRLTVL.

The V call is TRBV5-5, the J call TRBJ2-1, with 7 bases identical to TRBD1. This CDR3 comprises 15 residues. Germline values: CDR1 SGHKS, CDR2 YYEKEE (reference sequence). Losses at the gene ends were 0 bases for V and 3 bases for J; bases not matched to a gene: 3. The CDR3 nucleotides are TGTGCCAGCAGCTTGGGGGGGACAGACTACAATGAGCAGTTCTTC. Its protein is CASSLGGTDYNEQFF.

This clone was seen a handful of times. V is TRBV9 and J is TRBJ2-1; a weak D match, TRBD1 (5 bases). The CDR3 spans 14 residues. In germline, CDR1 is SGDLS, CDR2 YYNGEE. V was pared by 4 bases and J by 8 bases, with 16 bases between. CDR3 loop: CASSPGFPRDEQFF. The CDR3 nucleotides read TGTGCCAGCAGCCCCGGGTTCCCCAGGGATGAGCAGTTCTTC.

As regards this clone: The junction departs from the called germline gene at one end, perhaps through a read error. J is TRBJ2-3 and V is TRBV2; 7 nucleotides match TRBD2. Per the germline V gene, CDR1 is SNHLY and CDR2 is FYNNEI. The CDR3 extends over 12 amino acids. The CDR3 loop is CASRGGLDPQYF. In DNA, the CDR3 is TGTGCCAGCAGGGGAGGACTAGATCCGCAGTATTTT.

The rearrangement joins TRBV29-1 to TRBJ2-1, with 11 bases fitting TRBD2. The CDR3 is 17 amino acids. J was trimmed by 0 bases and V by 5 bases; bases with no gene match: 9. Germline V CDR1 and CDR2: SQVTM, ANQGSEA. The DNA of the CDR3 is TGCAGCGTTCAGGGTCTAGCGGGGGGTATCTCCTACAATGAGCAGTTCTTC. Encoded protein: CSVQGLAGGISYNEQFF.

The chain uses TRBV7-9 and TRBJ2-5, with no clear D. Germline V gene sequence: CDR1 SEHNR, CDR2 FQNEAQ (reference sequence). Trimming took 5 bases from V and 4 from J, leaving 8 bases between them. The CDR3 consists of 12 residues. CDR3 loop: CASSALRETQYF. Here the CDR3 DNA reads TGTGCCAGCAGCGCCCTGCGAGAGACCCAGTACTTC.

The rearrangement joins TRBV5-4 to TRBJ2-7, with TRBD2 identical over 10 bases. The CDR3 has 14 residues. V trimming: 4 bases; J trimming: 5 bases; junction bases outside the gene matches: 6. Germline lookup yields CDR1 SGHNT and CDR2 YYREEE (reference sequence). The CDR3: CASSRGTSVDEQYF. DNA for the CDR3: TGTGCCAGCAGCCGAGGGACTAGCGTCGACGAGCAGTACTTC.

A word on this clone: Within the sample, other DNA sequences also encode this same CDR3. The V and J genes are TRBV5-1 and TRBJ1-2, with 12 positions matching TRBD1. V shed 4 bases, J shed 8 bases, and the junction held 6 bases outside the gene matches. Germline V gives CDR1 SGHRS, CDR2 YFSETQ. The CDR3 is made up of 14 amino acids. As DNA, the CDR3 is TGCGCCAGCAGCACAGGGACAGGGGGCGTCGGCTACACCTTC. As protein: CASSTGTGGVGYTF.

This clone appeared a single time. This chain joins TRBV2 and TRBJ1-5, with a tentative D call TRBD1 (6 bases). Germline V gene lookup returns CDR1 SNHLY and CDR2 FYNNEI. The CDR3 spans 13 residues. V lost 4 bases to trimming and J lost 4 bases, with 8 bases between them. In DNA form, the CDR3 reads TGTGCCAGCAGTGGACAGGCAAATCAGCCCCAGCATTTT. Protein: CASSGQANQPQHF.